These 28 T cell receptor beta chains came from one sample sequenced in a study of Ad26.COV2.S vaccination and SARS-CoV-2 variants. Method: immunoSEQ multiplex PCR; TCRdb's copy keeps in-frame clones and lacks some. There are about 350,000 clones in the sample; about 90% occur only once, and under 5% lies in the top ten. The sample was peripheral blood, taken after recovery from COVID-19. Source of these receptors: a human donor who had recovered from COVID-19.

V is TRBV9 and J is TRBJ2-2; D uncertain. CDR3 length: 13 residues. The germline gives CDR1 SGDLS, CDR2 YYNGEE. Trimming took off 3 bases at V and 6 bases at J, with 9 bases between the two ends. The CDR3 reads CASSAISPGELFF. CDR3 DNA: TGTGCCAGCAGCGCAATATCCCCCGGGGAGCTGTTTTTT.

This clone was seen a few times. In the same sample, other DNA sequences code for this CDR3. The chain recombines TRBV9 with TRBJ1-5, with no clear D. This CDR3 comprises 14 residues. The V and J ends lost 0 bases and 1 base respectively, with 5 bases between them. Germline CDR1 SGDLS, CDR2 YYNGEE. The CDR3 coding sequence is TGTGCCAGCAGCGTAGGGGGAAGCAATCAGCCCCAGCATTTT. It is translated as CASSVGGSNQPQHF.

The CDR3 loop reads CASSADRGASPLHF. The DNA of the CDR3 is TGTGCCAGCTCAGCGGACAGGGGAGCCTCACCCCTCCACTTT. This chain uses TRBV18 with TRBJ1-6; 9 nucleotides match TRBD1. Trimming removed 5 bases from V and 10 bases from J; junction bases left unmatched: 6. This CDR3 spans 14 amino acids. The germline V gene encodes CDR1 KGHSH and CDR2 LQKENI.

As to this clone: In the same sample, other DNA sequences code for this CDR3. The CDR3 reads CSVAGGGGYTF. The DNA for the CDR3 is TGCAGCGTTGCGGGGGGCGGTGGCTACACCTTC. This chain links TRBV29-1 with TRBJ1-2, with a tentative D call TRBD1 (6 bases). Per germline, CDR1 SQVTM and CDR2 ANQGSEA. CDR3 length: 11 residues. The V end was cut by 4 bases, the J end by 7 bases, with 10 bases between.

The chain couples TRBV21-1 to TRBJ1-5. TRBV21-1 is shown as a pseudogene. This CDR3 has 11 residues. CDR3 protein: CASRTGQPQHF. The CDR3 DNA sequence: TGTGCCAGCCGAACCGGTCAGCCCCAGCATTTT.

In its sample, this clone was seen a few times. The chain carries TRBV7-6 and TRBJ1-3; no clear D. This CDR3 comprises 15 residues. Germline CDR1 and CDR2: SGHVS and FNYEAQ. V was trimmed by 7 bases and J by 1 base, leaving 14 bases between them. The CDR3 coding sequence is TGTGCCAGCACCTCTCCTGGCCGTTCTGGAAACACCATATATTTT. Its protein product is CASTSPGRSGNTIYF.

J is TRBJ1-1 and V is TRBV5-5; D remains ambiguous. CDR1 is SGHKS and CDR2 is YYEKEE in the germline V gene (reference sequence). V lost 1 base to trimming and J lost 2 bases, with 9 bases between them. The CDR3 length is 14 residues. In DNA, the CDR3 is TGTGCCAGCAGCTTGTATGGCACAAACACTGAAGCTTTCTTT. Translating gives CASSLYGTNTEAFF.

The V and J genes are TRBV7-2 and TRBJ2-7; D ambiguous. Germline V lookup: CDR1 SGHTA, CDR2 FQGNSA. Trimming left V 2 bases short and J 0 bases short, with 8 bases between. The CDR3 length is 14 residues. The CDR3 is CASSLYQSSYEQYF. DNA of the CDR3: TGTGCCAGCAGCTTATATCAGAGCTCCTACGAGCAGTACTTC.

This chain joins TRBV12-3 or TRBV12-4 and TRBJ1-1, with D uncertain. The CDR3 loop spans 12 amino acids. Trimming took 5 bases from V and 6 from J, leaving 10 bases between them. CDR3 region: CASSLTDSEAFF. CDR3 sequence (DNA): TGTGCCAGCAGTCTTACAGACTCTGAAGCTTTCTTT.

The gene calls are TRBV6-2 or TRBV6-3 and TRBJ2-2; D is perhaps TRBD1 or TRBD2 (6 bases each). This CDR3 spans 15 amino acids. Germline V CDR1 and CDR2: MNHEY, SVGEGT. V was pared by 2 bases and J by 2 bases, with 9 bases between. CDR3 residues: CASSYEGGNTGELFF. The CDR3 DNA is TGTGCCAGCAGTTACGAGGGGGGAAACACCGGGGAGCTGTTTTTT.

This chain joins TRBV29-1 and TRBJ2-7, with 9 positions matching TRBD1. The length of the CDR3 is 12 residues. Germline-derived CDR1 and CDR2 are SQVTM and ANQGSEA. J gave up 10 bases and V 6 bases, and 10 bases lay outside the gene matches. This CDR3 is CSVAPGQGEQYF. The CDR3 region has the DNA TGCAGCGTAGCCCCGGGACAGGGTGAACAGTACTTC.

The chain employs TRBV5-4 and TRBJ2-3; TRBD1 matches 7 bases. V was pared by 4 bases and J by 0 bases, with 2 bases of the junction left unmatched. The CDR3 length is 14 residues. Germline V lookup: CDR1 SGHNT, CDR2 YYREEE (reference sequence). The CDR3 is CASSPTGSTDTQYF. CDR3 DNA: TGTGCCAGCAGCCCGACAGGGAGCACAGATACGCAGTATTTT.

The chain has TRBV6-5 and TRBJ2-3; D call uncertain. The V and J ends lost 6 bases and 1 base respectively, with 11 bases between them. CDR1 and CDR2 from the germline V gene are MNHEY and SVGAGI. There are 14 residues in the CDR3. CDR3 sequence (DNA): TGTGCCAGCAGAGTGACGGACGGCACAGATACGCAGTATTTT. This encodes CASRVTDGTDTQYF.

V usage is TRBV19 and J usage is TRBJ2-7, with D perhaps matching TRBD1 (6 bases). Trimming removed 6 bases from V and 1 base from J, with 13 bases in between. Germline V gene sequence: CDR1 LNHDA, CDR2 SQIVND (reference sequence). The CDR3 has 14 amino acids. The CDR3 sequence is CASSPRDTSYEQYF. As DNA, the CDR3 is TGTGCCAGTAGCCCCCGGGACACATCCTACGAGCAGTACTTC.

The CDR3 DNA follows: TGTGCCAGCAGTCCGGGACTGGGGACTGAAGCTTTCTTT. This codes for CASSPGLGTEAFF. The rearrangement links TRBV6-5 to TRBJ1-1, with D possibly being TRBD1 (5 bases). CDR1 and CDR2 from the germline V gene are MNHEY and SVGAGI. CDR3 length: 13 amino acids. V was shortened by 5 bases and J by 5 bases, with 12 bases between the two germline ends.

This sequence joins TRBV5-6 and TRBJ2-7; weak D call: TRBD2 (5 bases). CDR3 size: 13 residues. In germline, CDR1 is SGHDT, CDR2 YYEEEE. Trimming took off 4 bases at V and 3 bases at J, with 11 bases between the two ends. Here the CDR3 reads CASSVPGNYEQYF. CDR3 bases: TGTGCCAGCAGCGTACCGGGAAACTACGAGCAGTACTTC.

The chain couples TRBV18 to TRBJ1-1; TRBD1 matches 10 bases. The germline gives CDR1 KGHSH, CDR2 LQKENI. The CDR3 is 14 residues long. The ends lost 5 bases at V and 4 bases at J; junction bases unmatched: 4. The CDR3 DNA reads TGTGCCAGCTCAACGGACAGGGGGGGCACTGAAGCTTTCTTT. This codes for CASSTDRGGTEAFF. Supplemented by reference TRBV18 and TRBJ1-1, the full variable domain reads NAGVMQNPRHLVRRRGQEARLRCSPMKGHSHVYWYRQLPEEGLKFMVYLQKENIIDESGMPKERFSAEFPKEGPSILRIQQVVRGDSAAYFCASSTDRGGTEAFFGQGTRLTVV.

The chain is built from TRBV7-2 and TRBJ2-4; 7 bases are a match to TRBD2. The CDR3 has 20 residues. V shed 0 bases and J 0 bases; nucleotides not matched to a gene: 14. Germline assignment: CDR1 SGHTA and CDR2 FQGNSA. The CDR3 nucleotides read TGTGCCAGCAGCTTAGCGAGTGGGACTATGATTCTCGGAGCCAAAAACATTCAGTACTTC. It translates to CASSLASGTMILGAKNIQYF.

The CDR3 DNA reads TGTGCCAGCAGCTCGAGGGAATCTTCTGGAAACACCATATATTTT. Protein product: CASSSRESSGNTIYF. The chain has TRBV5-5 and TRBJ1-3; D unclear. Trimming stripped 3 bases from V and 1 base from J, with 11 bases between. The germline V gene has CDR1 SGHKS and CDR2 YYEKEE (reference sequence). The CDR3 is 15 residues long.

This clone was observed a handful of times. This chain links TRBV7-2 with TRBJ1-2; a possible D gene is TRBD1 (5 bases). The germline V gene encodes CDR1 SGHTA and CDR2 FQGNSA. V lost 5 bases to trimming and J lost 8 bases, with 9 bases between them. This CDR3 spans 11 amino acids. CDR3 residues: CASSPQGGYTF. CDR3 bases: TGTGCCAGCAGCCCGCAGGGCGGCTACACCTTC.

This clone was seen a single time. This sequence joins TRBV7-2 and TRBJ1-3; D possibly corresponds to TRBD1 (5 bases). CDR3 length equals 16 residues. V lost 2 bases, J lost 0 bases, and 11 bases lay in between. Germline CDR1 SGHTA, CDR2 FQGNSA. CDR3 nucleotide sequence: TGTGCCAGCAGCTTACGACGGGGGACCTCTGGAAACACCATATATTTT. Translation gives CASSLRRGTSGNTIYF.

This rearrangement joins TRBV4-1 to TRBJ1-5; 8 nucleotides align to TRBD1. This CDR3 region has 18 residues. The J segment lost 6 bases and the V segment lost 0 bases, leaving 13 bases of the junction unmatched. Germline V gene lookup returns CDR1 MGHRA and CDR2 YSYEKL. Here the CDR3 reads CASSQDAGQGGSVQPQHF. CDR3 nucleotide sequence: TGCGCCAGCAGCCAAGATGCAGGACAGGGAGGATCAGTTCAGCCCCAGCATTTT.

V usage is TRBV7-2 and J usage is TRBJ2-7; 7 bases fit TRBD2. The CDR3 is 16 amino acids. The germline gives CDR1 SGHTA, CDR2 FQGNSA. J lost 5 bases, V lost 4 bases, and 14 bases had no gene match. The CDR3 nucleotides read TGTGCCAGCAGCTCCAGGGCAGCGGGGAGGAGAGACGAGCAGTACTTC. Its protein is CASSSRAAGRRDEQYF.

This clone appeared a single time. This CDR3 reads CASSYSEGSSYEQYF. CDR3 DNA: TGTGCCAGCAGTTACTCAGAGGGGAGCTCCTACGAGCAGTACTTC. J is TRBJ2-7 and V is TRBV6-5; the D call may be TRBD1 or TRBD2 (5 bases each). The CDR3 covers 15 residues. The germline V gene has CDR1 MNHEY and CDR2 SVGAGI. Trimming cost V 0 bases and J 0 bases, with 9 bases left between them.

The rearrangement links TRBV9 to TRBJ2-3; possible D gene TRBD2, 6 bases. The CDR3 has 13 amino acids. Germline CDR1 and CDR2: SGDLS and YYNGEE. Trimming cost V 5 bases and J 1 base, with 8 bases left between them. The CDR3 nucleotides are TGTGCCAGCAGGTCGGGGGGCACAGATACGCAGTATTTT. Residues: CASRSGGTDTQYF.

The chain has TRBV9 and TRBJ2-1; D perhaps matches TRBD1 (5 bases). This CDR3 has 13 amino acids. With 4 bases removed from V and 7 bases from J, the gap between germline ends came to 12 bases. In germline, CDR1 is SGDLS, CDR2 YYNGEE. This CDR3 is CASSRQGWNEQFF. DNA of the CDR3: TGTGCCAGCAGCCGCCAGGGTTGGAATGAGCAGTTCTTC.

This rearrangement joins TRBV7-9 to TRBJ1-1, with D unclear. Germline CDR1 is SEHNR and CDR2 is FQNEAQ (reference sequence). CDR3 length: 12 residues. V lost 5 bases to trimming and J lost 8 bases, with 12 bases between them. DNA of the CDR3: TGTGCCAGCAGCCGCCTGGGGAGCGAAGCTTTCTTT. Its protein product is CASSRLGSEAFF.

The genes are TRBV10-1 and TRBJ2-3, with D perhaps matching TRBD2 (6 bases). This CDR3 is built from 19 residues. The V gene's germline CDR1 is WNHNN and CDR2 SYGVQD (reference sequence). The V and J ends lost 10 bases and 2 bases respectively, with 31 bases between them. The DNA for the CDR3 is TGCGCCACCACTCACCCTTCGAAAGGGACTGGCTGGGACACAGATACGCAGTATTTT. As protein: CATTHPSKGTGWDTDTQYF.